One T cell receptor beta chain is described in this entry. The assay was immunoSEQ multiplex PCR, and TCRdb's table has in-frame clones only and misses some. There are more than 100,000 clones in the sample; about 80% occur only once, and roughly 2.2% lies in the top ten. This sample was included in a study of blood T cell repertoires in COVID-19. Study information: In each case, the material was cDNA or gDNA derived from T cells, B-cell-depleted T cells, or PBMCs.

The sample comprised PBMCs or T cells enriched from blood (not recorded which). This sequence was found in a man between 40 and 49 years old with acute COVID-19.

The CDR3 loop is CASSFSAGGSNSPLHF. The CDR3 coding sequence is TGCGCCAGCAGCTTTTCGGCAGGGGGAAGTAATTCACCCCTCCACTTT. V is TRBV5-1 and J is TRBJ1-6, with 7 bases lining up with TRBD1. Per the germline V gene, CDR1 is SGHRS and CDR2 is YFSETQ. The V segment lost 2 bases and the J segment 6 bases; nucleotides outside the gene matches: 8. The CDR3 loop spans 16 amino acids.